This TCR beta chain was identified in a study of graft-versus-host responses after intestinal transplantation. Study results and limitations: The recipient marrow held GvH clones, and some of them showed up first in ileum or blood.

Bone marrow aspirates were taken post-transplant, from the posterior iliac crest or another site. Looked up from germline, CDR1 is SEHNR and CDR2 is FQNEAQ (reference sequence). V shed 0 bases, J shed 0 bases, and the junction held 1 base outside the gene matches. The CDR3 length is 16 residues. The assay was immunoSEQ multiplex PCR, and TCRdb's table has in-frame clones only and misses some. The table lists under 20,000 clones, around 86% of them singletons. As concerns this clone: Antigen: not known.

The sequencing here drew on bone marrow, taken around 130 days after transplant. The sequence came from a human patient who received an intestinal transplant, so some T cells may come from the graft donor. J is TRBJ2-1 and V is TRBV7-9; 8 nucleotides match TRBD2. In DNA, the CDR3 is TGTGCCAGCAGCTTAGCCGGACTAGCCTCCTACAATGAGCAGTTCTTC. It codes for CASSLAGLASYNEQFF.